Given below is one T cell receptor (beta chain) in context. Some clones are missing from TCRdb's copy, which holds only in-frame ones; the method was immunoSEQ multiplex PCR. The top ten hold about 7.1% of the sample, which has about 140,000 clones, under 95% seen once. This sample is part of a study of control samples from healthy donors and cancer patients. Germline assignment: CDR1 LGHDT and CDR2 YNNKEL (reference sequence). V was clipped by 5 bases and J by 6 bases, with 8 bases between them. The CDR3 spans 12 residues. Sequencing input: blood. J is TRBJ2-1 and V is TRBV3-1 (or the pseudogene TRBV3-2); perhaps TRBD1 as D (5 bases). This clonotype originated in a young man in good health. CDR3 loop: CASSGQTNEQFF. The CDR3, as DNA: TGTGCCAGCAGCGGACAAACCAATGAGCAGTTCTTC.